This T cell receptor beta chain was identified during a study of T cells after yellow fever vaccination. Study-level points and caveats: Post-booster reappearance was seen for most primary-vaccination clones (about 96% CD4, 88% CD8). Bulk-population clonotypes that are abundant could appear as contaminants in FACS-sorted repertoires.

Via MiXCR, TCRdb re-called the 5' RACE reads, giving one row per CDR3 protein. The data show about 340,000 distinct CDR3 sequences, about 4% seen once. This clonotype was observed many times. Its antigen is still unknown. V lost 6 bases to trimming and J lost 5 bases; unmatched junction nucleotides: 6. The CDR3 covers 14 residues. In germline, CDR1 is MDHEN, CDR2 SYDVKM. This TCR came from a man younger than 35 who received the YFV17D yellow fever vaccine. The sequencing used PBMCs, collected 5 days after the yellow fever booster vaccination. The chain combines TRBV28 with TRBJ1-4; 7 bases agree with TRBD1. The CDR3 DNA reads TGTGCCAGCAGCACCGGGACAGTGAATGAAAAACTGTTTTTT. Amino acids: CASSTGTVNEKLFF.